This T cell receptor (beta chain) is drawn from a study of metastatic and nonmetastatic thyroid tumors (dated by TCRdb to 2019 to 2021). Study-wide context: Repertoires were compared across peripheral blood and tumor or nodule tissue samples from malignant and benign thyroid patients. Here is what the overall study found, with its caveats: In both blood and tumor samples, malignant tumors were reported to have significantly higher TCR beta diversity than benign nodules.

In the case of this clone: Its antigen has not been determined. Within one base of it there is no much larger clone, and no base qualities were kept.

Libraries were prepared through PCR. For sequencing, an Illumina HiSeq 4000 was employed. High-throughput sequencing was used to profile the TCR beta-chain CDR3 region of each patient. The original pipeline was this. Drawing on CDR3 differences between clinicopathological groups, the researchers built a classifier meant to tell apart patients with distant-metastatic papillary thyroid cancer. The Shannon index was used to assess repertoire diversity, and the Morisita-Horn index was used to assess tumor-blood repertoire similarity. TCRdb redid the processing of the public reads, applying fastp at Q25 and MiXCR, and retained in-frame beta chains. The V and J calls, along with clone size, are taken from TCRdb and not from the paper's own processing. The sample table lists about 39,000 clones, around 17% of them with a count of one. The top ten constitute over 20% of the sample. No patient had received any treatment before thyroid surgery. Using T-cell receptor beta sequencing, the study looked back at clinical samples from patients collected from about 2011 to 2018.

The origin of this receptor is a female donor with papillary thyroid cancer or a benign thyroid nodule (not recorded which). Some clones in this sample may be carry-over from other donors' samples. The sample comprised blood.

The nucleotides are TGTGCCAGCAGTTTAGGGTCCGAGCAGTACTTC. Its amino acids are CASSLGSEQYF. The sequence joins TRBV12-3 or TRBV12-4 to TRBJ2-7; the D segment cannot be called with confidence. Spanning cysteine to phenylalanine, the CDR3 consists of 11 amino acids. CDR3 DNA is the only sequence kept; it has 33 bases, read in frame from the first base. Relative to germline, V is 1 base shorter and J is 6 bases shorter, with 4 bases between their ends.